The 28 T cell receptor beta chains below all came from one sample that was sequenced in a study of blood T cell repertoires in COVID-19. Profiling relied on immunoSEQ multiplex PCR, and the TCRdb table lists in-frame clones only, not all of them. The sample shows tens of thousands of clones, about nine tenths of them seen only once. The specimen was peripheral blood. These TCRs come from a human donor in a cohort sampled during active COVID-19.

The chain is built from TRBV7-3 and TRBJ1-2; 10 positions agree with TRBD1. Losses at the gene ends were 8 bases for V and 8 bases for J; bases not matched to a gene: 8. The CDR3 spans 13 residues. Per the germline V gene, CDR1 is SGHTA and CDR2 is FQGTGA. CDR3 nucleotides: TGTGCCAGCTCAGACAGGGGGCTAGAAGGCTACACCTTC. It is translated as CASSDRGLEGYTF.

The chain joins TRBV6-2 or TRBV6-3 to TRBJ2-3, with 12 bases aligning to TRBD2. Germline values: CDR1 MNHEY, CDR2 SVGEGT. The CDR3 spans 15 residues. Trimming removed 5 bases from V and 6 bases from J; junction bases left unmatched: 6. The DNA for the CDR3 is TGTGCCAGCAGTCAGACACTAGCGGGGGGCGATACGCAGTATTTT. As protein: CASSQTLAGGDTQYF.

The gene calls are TRBV28 and TRBJ2-7, with 8 bases identical to TRBD1. Trimming removed 7 bases from V and 2 bases from J; junction bases left unmatched: 4. The germline gives CDR1 MDHEN, CDR2 SYDVKM. The CDR3 extends over 13 amino acids. Here the CDR3 reads CASTLQGAYEQYF. The CDR3 nucleotides read TGTGCCAGCACGCTACAGGGGGCCTACGAGCAGTACTTC.

This clone appeared once. This chain uses TRBV19 with TRBJ2-3; no clear D gene. Germline V gives CDR1 LNHDA, CDR2 SQIVND (reference sequence). V lost 7 bases to trimming and J lost 0 bases, with 8 bases between them. CDR3 length: 13 amino acids. As DNA, the CDR3 is TGTGCCAGTACTGCAACTAGCACAGATACGCAGTATTTT. The encoded protein is CASTATSTDTQYF.

The chain employs TRBV19 and TRBJ2-2; 8 bases align to TRBD1. Per germline, CDR1 LNHDA and CDR2 SQIVND (reference sequence). Losses at the gene ends were 3 bases for V and 5 bases for J; bases not matched to a gene: 2. The CDR3 is 14 residues long. CDR3 sequence: CASSIQGATGELFF. In DNA form, the CDR3 reads TGTGCCAGTAGTATTCAGGGGGCGACCGGGGAGCTGTTTTTT.

CDR3 nucleotides: TGTGCCACCGAACAAAAGACAGGGGCTTTTAATTCACCCCTCCACTTT. Amino acid sequence: CATEQKTGAFNSPLHF. This chain uses TRBV5-8 with TRBJ1-6; 8 bases match TRBD1. The CDR3 runs 16 residues. V lost 9 bases and J lost 6; bases outside the gene matches: 14. From germline, CDR1 is SGHTS and CDR2 YDEGEE.

This chain links TRBV6-5 with TRBJ1-4; 9 bases fit TRBD1. CDR3 size: 14 residues. V gave up 2 bases and J gave up 7 bases; unmatched junction bases: 2. Germline CDR1 MNHEY, CDR2 SVGAGI. The CDR3 loop reads CASSYTGGSEKLFF. As DNA, the CDR3 is TGTGCCAGCAGTTACACAGGGGGCTCTGAAAAACTGTTTTTT.

The V call is TRBV6-6, the J call TRBJ1-6; perhaps TRBD1 as D (5 bases). The CDR3 has 15 residues. Germline CDR1 and CDR2: MNHNY and SVGAGI (reference sequence). V shed 5 bases and J shed 1 base, with 9 bases lying between them. For the CDR3, the DNA is TGTGCCAGCAGTGAGACAGCGTCCTATAATTCACCCCTCCACTTT. This gives the protein CASSETASYNSPLHF.

The chain uses TRBV2 and TRBJ2-1; D is uncertain. Trimming took 4 bases from V and 15 from J, leaving 19 bases between them. This CDR3 is 13 amino acids long. Germline V gene data show CDR1 as SNHLY and CDR2 as FYNNEI. CDR3 in amino acids: CASSAYPKDPTFF. CDR3 nucleotide sequence: TGTGCCAGCAGTGCCTACCCGAAAGATCCAACGTTCTTC.

This clone appeared a few times. V is TRBV7-6 and J is TRBJ1-5; 7 bases are shared with TRBD1. Germline V gene data show CDR1 as SGHVS and CDR2 as FNYEAQ. Trimming took 1 base from V and 3 from J; bases not matched to a gene: 3. This CDR3 is built from 15 residues. The CDR3 coding sequence is TGTGCCAGCAGCTTAGAGAGGGGGCCCAATCAGCCCCAGCATTTT. Translating it yields CASSLERGPNQPQHF.

A remark on this clone: The germline gene is not matched at one end of the junction; a read error may be the cause. CDR3 sequence reads: CGVNQPQHF. The CDR3 DNA follows: TGCGGGGTGAATCAGCCCCAGCATTTT. The chain joins TRBV24-1 to TRBJ1-5; D not resolved. Germline-derived CDR1 and CDR2 are KGHDR and SFDVKD. The CDR3 extends over 9 amino acids.

The chain recombines TRBV4-1 with TRBJ2-7; D is perhaps TRBD2 (6 bases). Trimming stripped 1 base from V and 2 bases from J, with 12 bases between. Germline V gene sequence: CDR1 MGHRA, CDR2 YSYEKL. There are 15 residues in the CDR3. CDR3 bases: TGCGCCAGCAGCCAAGGTGGAGGGTTAACCTACGAGCAGTACTTC. It is translated as CASSQGGGLTYEQYF.

The chain is built from TRBV6-5 and TRBJ1-1; TRBD1 might be the D (6 bases). Trimming removed 4 bases at V and 5 bases at J, with 14 bases between. Germline CDR1 is MNHEY and CDR2 is SVGAGI. CDR3 size: 14 residues. The DNA for the CDR3 is TGTGCCAGCAGTTTGCGGGGGCGCCAAACTGAAGCTTTCTTT. Amino acid sequence: CASSLRGRQTEAFF.

The V gene is TRBV4-3, the J gene TRBJ2-5, with 7 bases fitting TRBD2. Germline lookup yields CDR1 LGHNA and CDR2 YSLEER. J was trimmed by 0 bases and V by 1 base; bases with no gene match: 8. The CDR3 is 17 residues long. The CDR3 DNA sequence: TGCGCCAGCAGCCAAGGCGTCTGGGGGGGGTACCAAGAGACCCAGTACTTC. It specifies CASSQGVWGGYQETQYF.

This sequence joins TRBV4-3 and TRBJ2-7, with TRBD1 matching 7 bases. The junction had 9 bases not matched to a gene; V was cut back by 1 base and J by 3 bases. The CDR3 is 16 amino acids. The germline V gene has CDR1 LGHNA and CDR2 YSLEER. CDR3 in DNA: TGCGCCAGCAGCCAAGCGCCCGGGACAGCAAGCTACGAGCAGTACTTC. Residues: CASSQAPGTASYEQYF.

The J gene is TRBJ2-1, the V gene TRBV5-4; 12 bases line up with TRBD2. The CDR3 covers 15 residues. V lost 1 base, J lost 10 bases, and 6 bases stayed unmatched. Looked up from germline, CDR1 is SGHNT and CDR2 is YYREEE (reference sequence). The CDR3 region is CASSLLLAGGGEQFF. CDR3 sequence (DNA): TGTGCCAGCAGCTTGCTACTAGCGGGAGGAGGGGAGCAGTTCTTC.

The CDR3 protein is CASSGAGGRGNEQFF. CDR3 nucleotide sequence: TGTGCCAGCAGTGGAGCGGGGGGGCGGGGCAATGAGCAGTTCTTC. The chain carries TRBV2 and TRBJ2-1, with 10 bases that match TRBD2. The CDR3 is 15 amino acids. Trimming at V came to 4 bases and at J to 6 bases, leaving 6 bases not matched to a gene. Germline CDR1 is SNHLY and CDR2 is FYNNEI.

This clone has a single count. The chain employs TRBV5-5 and TRBJ2-3, with 7 bases lining up with TRBD1. The CDR3 length is 16 residues. Germline CDR1 SGHKS, CDR2 YYEKEE (reference sequence). The V gene end was trimmed by 4 bases and the J gene end by 5 bases; junction bases not matched to a gene: 13. DNA of the CDR3: TGTGCCAGCAGCCCGGGCCCGGGACAGCTAGAAGATACGCAGTATTTT. Amino acid sequence: CASSPGPGQLEDTQYF.

The V and J genes are TRBV27 and TRBJ2-7; 8 bases map to TRBD1. Per the germline V gene, CDR1 is MNHEY and CDR2 is SMNVEV (reference sequence). The CDR3 loop spans 15 amino acids. The V gene end was trimmed by 3 bases and the J gene end by 0 bases; junction bases not matched to a gene: 4. CDR3 region: CASSFRQGSSYEQYF. CDR3 coding DNA: TGTGCCAGCAGTTTTCGACAGGGGAGCTCCTACGAGCAGTACTTC.

The chain recombines TRBV27 with TRBJ2-7, with D perhaps matching TRBD1 (6 bases). Germline lookup yields CDR1 MNHEY and CDR2 SMNVEV (reference sequence). The V end was cut by 5 bases, the J end by 7 bases, with 21 bases between. The CDR3 length is 15 residues. In DNA, the CDR3 is TGTGCCAGCAGTCCGGCCGCAGGGGCTCTCTGGGAGCAGTACTTC. Translated, it gives CASSPAAGALWEQYF.

The genes are TRBV7-8 and TRBJ2-3; D perhaps matches TRBD2 (6 bases). The V end lost 1 base, the J end lost 5 bases, and 13 bases lay between the germline ends. The length of the CDR3 is 15 residues. Germline assignment: CDR1 SGHVS and CDR2 FQNEAQ. Written as DNA, the CDR3 is TGTGCCAGCAGCTTAGAGGTCAGGGAGGTAGATACGCAGTATTTT. As protein: CASSLEVREVDTQYF.

The CDR3 sequence is CASSTTGVGYGYTF. In DNA, the CDR3 is TGTGCCAGCAGTACAACAGGGGTTGGCTATGGCTACACCTTC. The V gene is TRBV11-1, the J gene TRBJ1-2; 7 bases are a match to TRBD1. CDR3 size: 14 residues. The trim removed 6 bases at V and 4 bases at J, leaving 8 bases unmatched. CDR1 is SGHAT and CDR2 is FQDESV in the germline V gene (reference sequence). The entire variable domain, with the rest obtained from reference TRBV11-1 and TRBJ1-2, is as follows: EAEVAQSPRYKITEKSQAVAFWCDPISGHATLYWYRQILGQGPELLVQFQDESVVDDSQLPKDRFSAERLKGVDSTLKIQPAELGDSAMYLCASSTTGVGYGYTFGSGTRLTVV.

This sequence joins TRBV3-1 (or the pseudogene TRBV3-2) and TRBJ2-7, with TRBD2 matching over 10 bases. Germline V CDR1 and CDR2: LGHDT, YNNKEL (reference sequence). This CDR3 has 14 residues. V was clipped by 7 bases and J by 2 bases; unmatched bases: 5. The CDR3 DNA is TGTGCCAGCACCCCGACTAGCGGGCCCTACGAGCAGTACTTC. Translation gives CASTPTSGPYEQYF.

The rearrangement uses TRBV3-1 (or the pseudogene TRBV3-2) and TRBJ2-5; TRBD2 matches at 12 bases. The ends lost 4 bases at V and 5 bases at J; junction bases unmatched: 14. CDR3 length equals 18 residues. Germline assignment: CDR1 LGHDT and CDR2 YNNKEL (reference sequence). Here the CDR3 reads CASSLRLAGEGMGETQYF. The CDR3 DNA reads TGTGCCAGCAGCCTGAGACTAGCGGGGGAAGGGATGGGGGAGACCCAGTACTTC.

This sequence joins TRBV5-1 and TRBJ1-1; no clear D gene. V was shortened by 4 bases and J by 6 bases, with 13 bases between the two germline ends. The CDR3 totals 13 residues. CDR1 and CDR2 (germline): SGHRS, YFSETQ. The CDR3 reads CASSRSEYAEAFF. The CDR3, as DNA: TGCGCCAGCAGCCGCTCGGAGTATGCTGAAGCTTTCTTT. The whole variable domain, filled in from reference TRBV5-1 and TRBJ1-1, reads KAGVTQTPRYLIKTRGQQVTLSCSPISGHRSVSWYQQTPGQGLQFLFEYFSETQRNKGNFPGRFSGRQFSNSRSEMNVSTLELGDSALYLCASSRSEYAEAFFGQGTRLTVV.

This clone is labeled as medium-sized. The chain carries TRBV15 and TRBJ1-4, with D uncertain. V was pared by 5 bases and J by 3 bases, with 13 bases between. The CDR3 covers 15 residues. CDR1 LNHNV and CDR2 YYDKDF come from the germline V gene (reference sequence). Written as DNA, the CDR3 is TGTGCCACCAGCGGCCTTGGGAGGTCTAATGAAAAACTGTTTTTT. This sequence encodes CATSGLGRSNEKLFF. The whole variable domain, filled in from reference TRBV15 and TRBJ1-4, reads DAMVIQNPRYQVTQFGKPVTLSCSQTLNHNVMYWYQQKSSQAPKLLFHYYDKDFNNEADTPDNFQSRRPNTSFCFLDIRSPGLGDTAMYLCATSGLGRSNEKLFFGSGTQLSVL.

The chain carries TRBV3-1 (or the pseudogene TRBV3-2) and TRBJ2-2; D is perhaps TRBD1 (6 bases). Trimming removed 5 bases from V and 6 bases from J, with 16 bases in between. Germline V lookup: CDR1 LGHDT, CDR2 YNNKEL (reference sequence). This CDR3 has 15 residues. CDR3 bases: TGTGCCAGCAGCTCGATCGACAGGTACTCCGGGGAGCTGTTTTTT. As protein: CASSSIDRYSGELFF.

The gene calls are TRBV7-2 and TRBJ2-7; 7 bases agree with TRBD1. Germline CDR1 reads SGHTA; CDR2 reads FQGNSA. The CDR3 covers 16 residues. V lost 0 bases and J lost 7; bases outside the gene matches: 12. The CDR3 DNA reads as TGTGCCAGCAGCTTAGCACCGGACAGGTCGCTGAGGGAGCAGTACTTC. Translated, it gives CASSLAPDRSLREQYF.